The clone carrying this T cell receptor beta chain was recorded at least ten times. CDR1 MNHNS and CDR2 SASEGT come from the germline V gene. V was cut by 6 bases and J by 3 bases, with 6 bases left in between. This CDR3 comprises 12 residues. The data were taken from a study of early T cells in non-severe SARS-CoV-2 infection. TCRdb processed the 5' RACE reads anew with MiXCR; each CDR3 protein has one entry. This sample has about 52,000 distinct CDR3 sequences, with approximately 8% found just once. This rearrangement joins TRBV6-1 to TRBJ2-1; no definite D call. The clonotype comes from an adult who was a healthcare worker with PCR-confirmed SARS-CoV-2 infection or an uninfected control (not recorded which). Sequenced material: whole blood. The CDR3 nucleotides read TGTGCCAGCAGGCGGAACTACAATGAGCAGTTCTTC. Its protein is CASRRNYNEQFF.